This TCR beta chain was profiled in a study of blood T cells in healthy people across ages. For the second PCR, which ran for about 6 to 11 cycles, a sample-barcoded 5' primer and a J-beta primer mix were used. One entry per CDR3 protein, called by TCRdb with MiXCR from the 5' RACE reads. This sample has about 1.4 million distinct CDR3 sequences, with roughly 64% found just once. This CDR3 has 18 residues. V was clipped by 1 base and J by 0 bases; unmatched bases: 8. Per the germline V gene, CDR1 is SGHTA and CDR2 is FQGNSA. The rearrangement joins TRBV7-2 to TRBJ2-5, with 10 bases matching TRBD2. The source material was blood. The TCR was taken from a man aged 18 to 35 in good health. The CDR3 region has the DNA TGTGCCAGCAGCTTAGTCCGGCTAGCGGGAGCTTACCAAGAGACCCAGTACTTC. Amino acids: CASSLVRLAGAYQETQYF.